Sequencing of this TCR beta chain was carried out in a study of neoadjuvant nivolumab and ipilimumab in lung cancer. V was cut by 2 bases and J by 0 bases, with 13 bases left in between. Germline V gives CDR1 SEHNR, CDR2 FQNEAQ (reference sequence). The CDR3 loop spans 16 amino acids. Assay: immunoSEQ multiplex PCR; the TCRdb copy retains only in-frame clones and omits some. The table records tens of thousands of clones, around 80% of them present only once. Sequenced here: peripheral blood, sampled before neoadjuvant nivolumab, alone or with ipilimumab. V usage is TRBV7-9 and J usage is TRBJ2-5, with D possibly TRBD2 on 6 matching bases. The clonotype was recovered from an adult with non-small cell lung cancer. The CDR3 DNA reads as TGTGCCAGCAGCTTACGGCGTGGCGGGGACCAAGAGACCCAGTACTTC. This translates into CASSLRRGGDQETQYF.